This is a list of T cell receptor beta chains from one sample in a study of blood T cell repertoires in COVID-19. TCRdb keeps only in-frame clones here, not all; method: immunoSEQ multiplex PCR. The table records 350,000 to 500,000 clones, 70% to 90% of them present only once. The sample taken for sequencing was PBMCs or T cells enriched from blood (not recorded which). The receptor source for this set is a woman aged 18-29 years who had been exposed to COVID-19. CDR3s include the opening cysteine and the closing phenylalanine or tryptophan. Fields, in order: V gene, clone size, D gene, J gene, CDR3 protein, CDR3 DNA. D genes are given only for firm matches. The listing skips clone size in some rows; elsewhere it reads once, few, many or a size class.

v_gene: TRBV5-1
abundance: .
d_gene: .
j_gene: TRBJ2-1
CDR3aa: CASSSQQNPLYNEQFF
CDR3nt: TGCGCCAGCAGTTCCCAACAGAACCCCCTTTACAATGAGCAGTTCTTC

v_gene: TRBV19
abundance: .
d_gene: TRBD1
j_gene: TRBJ1-2
CDR3aa: CASNGQGNYGYTF
CDR3nt: TGTGCCAGTAACGGACAGGGGAACTATGGCTACACCTTC

v_gene: TRBV5-1
abundance: .
d_gene: TRBD1
j_gene: TRBJ1-1
CDR3aa: CASSSPDRITTEAFF
CDR3nt: TGCGCCAGCAGCTCTCCGGACAGGATCACAACTGAAGCTTTCTTT

v_gene: TRBV28
abundance: .
d_gene: TRBD1
j_gene: TRBJ2-7
CDR3aa: CASTRTGAWDEQYF
CDR3nt: TGTGCCAGCACACGGACAGGGGCCTGGGACGAGCAGTACTTC

v_gene: TRBV6-4
abundance: .
d_gene: TRBD2
j_gene: TRBJ2-1
CDR3aa: CASSATSGGARVQFF
CDR3nt: TGTGCCAGCAGCGCGACTAGCGGGGGGGCCAGAGTGCAGTTCTTC

v_gene: TRBV19
abundance: .
d_gene: .
j_gene: TRBJ1-3
CDR3aa: CASSPWESSGNTIYF
CDR3nt: TGTGCCAGTAGTCCCTGGGAGAGCTCTGGAAACACCATATATTTT

v_gene: TRBV28
abundance: .
d_gene: .
j_gene: TRBJ2-3
CDR3aa: CASSRRGRTDTQYF
CDR3nt: TGTGCCAGCAGTAGAAGGGGAAGGACAGATACGCAGTATTTT

v_gene: TRBV3-1/TRBV3-2
abundance: .
d_gene: TRBD1
j_gene: TRBJ1-4
CDR3aa: CASSQVGQGFEKLFF
CDR3nt: TGTGCCAGCAGCCAAGTGGGACAGGGATTTGAAAAACTGTTTTTT

v_gene: TRBV7-6
abundance: .
d_gene: TRBD2
j_gene: TRBJ2-7
CDR3aa: CASSLRSGDNYEQYF
CDR3nt: TGTGCCAGCAGCCTCCGTAGCGGGGACAACTACGAGCAGTACTTC

v_gene: TRBV28
abundance: .
d_gene: TRBD1
j_gene: TRBJ1-1
CDR3aa: CASSPRGRDTEAFF
CDR3nt: TGTGCCAGCAGCCCCAGGGGGCGGGACACTGAAGCTTTCTTT

v_gene: TRBV7-3
abundance: .
d_gene: .
j_gene: TRBJ2-6
CDR3aa: CASSFGFSGANVLTF
CDR3nt: TGTGCCAGCAGCTTCGGGTTCTCTGGGGCCAACGTCCTGACTTTC

v_gene: TRBV28
abundance: .
d_gene: TRBD1
j_gene: TRBJ1-5
CDR3aa: CASSLRDRFNQPQHF
CDR3nt: TGTGCCAGCAGTTTAAGGGACAGGTTCAATCAGCCCCAGCATTTT

v_gene: TRBV23-1
abundance: .
d_gene: .
j_gene: TRBJ1-2
CDR3aa: CASSPLAEVYGYTF
CDR3nt: TGCGCCAGCAGTCCTTTGGCGGAAGTCTATGGCTACACCTTC

v_gene: TRBV6-5
abundance: few
d_gene: .
j_gene: TRBJ1-1
CDR3aa: CASSREDSLSFF
CDR3nt: TGTGCCAGCAGCCGAGAGGACAGTCTGTCTTTCTTT

v_gene: TRBV28
abundance: few
d_gene: .
j_gene: TRBJ1-5
CDR3aa: CASSPHGAQPQHF
CDR3nt: TGTGCCAGCAGTCCTCATGGGGCCCAGCCCCAGCATTTT

v_gene: TRBV5-4
abundance: .
d_gene: .
j_gene: TRBJ1-5
CDR3aa: CASSPGQYQPQHF
CDR3nt: TGTGCCAGCAGCCCCGGACAGTATCAGCCCCAGCATTTT

v_gene: TRBV2
abundance: .
d_gene: TRBD1
j_gene: TRBJ1-1
CDR3aa: CAILTGSNTEAFF
CDR3nt: TGTGCCATCTTGACAGGGTCGAACACTGAAGCTTTCTTT

v_gene: TRBV18
abundance: .
d_gene: .
j_gene: TRBJ2-7
CDR3aa: CASSDRSAYEQYF
CDR3nt: TGTGCCAGCTCTGACAGGAGCGCCTACGAGCAGTACTTC

v_gene: TRBV5-1
abundance: .
d_gene: TRBD1
j_gene: TRBJ1-1
CDR3aa: CASSFGQGAVGAFF
CDR3nt: TGCGCCAGCAGCTTCGGACAGGGGGCAGTTGGAGCTTTCTTT

v_gene: TRBV20-1
abundance: .
d_gene: .
j_gene: TRBJ1-2
CDR3aa: CSARREGGYTF
CDR3nt: TGCAGTGCTAGGCGGGAAGGGGGCTACACCTTC

v_gene: TRBV7-2
abundance: .
d_gene: TRBD1
j_gene: TRBJ1-4
CDR3aa: CASSYLTGGHNEKLFF
CDR3nt: TGTGCCAGCAGCTACCTAACAGGGGGTCACAATGAAAAACTGTTTTTT

v_gene: TRBV2
abundance: .
d_gene: TRBD1
j_gene: TRBJ1-4
CDR3aa: CASSEQGARSEKLFF
CDR3nt: TGTGCCAGCAGTGAACAGGGGGCCCGGAGCGAAAAACTGTTTTTT

v_gene: TRBV18
abundance: .
d_gene: TRBD1
j_gene: TRBJ1-5
CDR3aa: CASSSQGASNQPQHF
CDR3nt: TGTGCCAGCTCGTCGCAGGGGGCGAGCAATCAGCCCCAGCATTTT

v_gene: TRBV9
abundance: .
d_gene: .
j_gene: TRBJ2-7
CDR3aa: CASSAGFLGSEQYF
CDR3nt: TGTGCCAGCAGCGCGGGATTCCTTGGCTCCGAGCAGTACTTC

v_gene: TRBV27
abundance: .
d_gene: .
j_gene: TRBJ1-2
CDR3aa: CASSSGGSDYGYTF
CDR3nt: TGTGCCAGCAGTTCGGGGGGTTCTGACTATGGCTACACCTTC

v_gene: TRBV5-6
abundance: .
d_gene: .
j_gene: TRBJ1-2
CDR3aa: CASNPGGTYGYTF
CDR3nt: TGTGCCAGCAACCCTGGGGGCACCTATGGCTACACCTTC

v_gene: TRBV11-2
abundance: .
d_gene: .
j_gene: TRBJ2-1
CDR3aa: CASSLESSQFF
CDR3nt: TGTGCCAGCAGCTTAGAGAGTTCTCAGTTCTTC

v_gene: TRBV28
abundance: .
d_gene: TRBD1
j_gene: TRBJ1-6
CDR3aa: CASSLSGTGFSSPLHF
CDR3nt: TGTGCCAGCAGTTTATCCGGGACAGGGTTTAGCTCACCCCTCCACTTT

v_gene: TRBV6-4
abundance: .
d_gene: .
j_gene: TRBJ1-1
CDR3aa: CASTDVTGQNTEAFF
CDR3nt: TGTGCCAGCACAGACGTCACAGGCCAGAACACTGAAGCTTTCTTT

v_gene: TRBV24-1
abundance: few
d_gene: TRBD1
j_gene: TRBJ2-6
CDR3aa: CATSEDRGDSGANVLTF
CDR3nt: TGTGCCACCAGTGAAGACAGGGGGGACTCTGGGGCCAACGTCCTGACTTTC